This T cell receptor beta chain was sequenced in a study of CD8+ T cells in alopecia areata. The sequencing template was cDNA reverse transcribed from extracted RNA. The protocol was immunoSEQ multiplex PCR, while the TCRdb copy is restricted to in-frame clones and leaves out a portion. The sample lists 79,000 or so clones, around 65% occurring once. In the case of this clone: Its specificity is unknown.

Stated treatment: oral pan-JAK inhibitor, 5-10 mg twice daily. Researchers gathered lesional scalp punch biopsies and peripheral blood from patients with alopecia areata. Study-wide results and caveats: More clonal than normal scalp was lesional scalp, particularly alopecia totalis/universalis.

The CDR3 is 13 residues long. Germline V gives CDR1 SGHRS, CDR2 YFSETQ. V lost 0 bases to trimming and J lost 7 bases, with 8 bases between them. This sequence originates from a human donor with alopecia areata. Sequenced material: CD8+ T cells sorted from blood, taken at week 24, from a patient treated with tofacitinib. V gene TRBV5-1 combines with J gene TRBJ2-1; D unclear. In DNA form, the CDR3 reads TGCGCCAGCAGCTTGGCAGGCCTAAATGAGCAGTTCTTC. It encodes CASSLAGLNEQFF.